This TCR beta chain stems from a study of identical twins. Points on this clonotype: Its cognate antigen is unknown.

The CDR3 covers 16 residues. Germline V CDR1 and CDR2: WSHSY, SAAADI. Unmatched junction bases numbered 10, after V lost 6 bases and J lost 4 bases. Everyone who donated was a healthy Caucasian. Study-wide points: Rather than following the same donors, the conclusions depended on cross-sectional statistical analysis.

Through template switching, a universal primer site was introduced, and the cDNA contained unique molecular identifiers. Via MiXCR, TCRdb re-called the 5' RACE reads, giving one row per CDR3 protein. The profile shows under 250,000 distinct CDR3 sequences, over 8% of them singletons. The TCR originated in a woman between 18 and 30 years old in good health. The chain has TRBV10-2 and TRBJ2-3, with 10 bases that match TRBD2. Specimen: memory (CD45RO+) T cells sorted from blood. The CDR3 loop is CASRSPPSGSPDTQYF. CDR3 bases: TGCGCCAGCAGGAGTCCTCCTAGCGGGAGCCCAGATACGCAGTATTTT.